A selection of T cell receptor beta chains follows, all from one sample in a study of T cell repertoires in cytomegalovirus infection. Their target antigens are unknown. TCRdb called the reads again in MiXCR, with one record for every CDR3 protein. The sample consists of 140,000 to 150,000 distinct CDR3 sequences, roughly 32% of them appearing once. The sample was CD8+ T cells from cultured PBMCs, taken from culture after CMV antigen stimulation. The receptors shown here come from a human donor in good health (CMV status not recorded). Some clones in this sample may be carry-over from other donors' samples. The CDR3 runs from the conserved cysteine through the conserved F or W. The D gene is left open where the match is weak. Size is omitted from some rows. Given values are once, few, many or a class for expanded clones.

v_gene: TRBV24-1; abundance: NA; d_gene: NA; j_gene: TRBJ2-7; CDR3nt: TGTGCCACCAGTGATTTAGGGCCGTCCTACGAGCAGTACTTC; CDR3aa: CATSDLGPSYEQYF
v_gene: TRBV23-1; abundance: NA; d_gene: TRBD1; j_gene: TRBJ2-7; CDR3nt: TGCGCCAGCCATTCGCCGGAAAGACAGGGGGCTGAGGACGAGCAGTACTTC; CDR3aa: CASHSPERQGAEDEQYF
v_gene: TRBV6-2/TRBV6-3; abundance: few; d_gene: TRBD2; j_gene: TRBJ2-5; CDR3nt: TGTGCCAGCAGTCCGGGACTAGCGGACGACCCTAAGGGAGAGACCCAGTACTTC; CDR3aa: CASSPGLADDPKGETQYF
v_gene: TRBV12-3/TRBV12-4; abundance: NA; d_gene: TRBD2; j_gene: TRBJ2-1; CDR3nt: TGTGCCAGCAGTTTAGGGGTAGCGGGGGGCTACAATGAGCAGTTCTTC; CDR3aa: CASSLGVAGGYNEQFF
v_gene: TRBV6-6; abundance: NA; d_gene: TRBD1; j_gene: TRBJ1-1; CDR3nt: TGTGCCAGCAGTAAAAGATCAGACAGGGACACTGAAGCTTTCTTT; CDR3aa: CASSKRSDRDTEAFF
v_gene: TRBV12-3/TRBV12-4; abundance: NA; d_gene: NA; j_gene: TRBJ1-5; CDR3nt: TGTGCCAGCACCTCCGTTTTGGGGCAGGATCAGCCCCAGCATTTT; CDR3aa: CASTSVLGQDQPQHF
v_gene: TRBV20-1; abundance: few; d_gene: NA; j_gene: TRBJ1-2; CDR3nt: TGCAGTGCTAGAAACAGGGATAACTATGGCTACACCTTC; CDR3aa: CSARNRDNYGYTF
v_gene: TRBV20-1; abundance: NA; d_gene: NA; j_gene: TRBJ1-1; CDR3nt: TGCAGTGCGTCGGAAGGACGATTGAACACTGAAGCTTTCTTT; CDR3aa: CSASEGRLNTEAFF
v_gene: TRBV12-3/TRBV12-4; abundance: once; d_gene: NA; j_gene: TRBJ2-3; CDR3nt: TGTGCCAGCAGTATCGACGGGGGAGGCACAGATACGCAGTATTTT; CDR3aa: CASSIDGGGTDTQYF
v_gene: TRBV28; abundance: few; d_gene: TRBD1; j_gene: TRBJ2-5; CDR3nt: TGTGCCAGCAGTTTTGGGACCCGACAGGGGAAAGAGACCCAGTACTTC; CDR3aa: CASSFGTRQGKETQYF
v_gene: TRBV7-6; abundance: many; d_gene: TRBD1; j_gene: TRBJ1-1; CDR3nt: TGTGCCAGCAGCTTACAACCAAGCCCGGGACAGGGGACTGAAGCTTTCTTT; CDR3aa: CASSLQPSPGQGTEAFF
v_gene: TRBV6-2/TRBV6-3; abundance: few; d_gene: TRBD1; j_gene: TRBJ2-7; CDR3nt: TGTGCCAGCAGTTACCCAATCCGGGACAGGGAAACCTACGAGCAGTACTTC; CDR3aa: CASSYPIRDRETYEQYF
v_gene: TRBV29-1; abundance: NA; d_gene: NA; j_gene: TRBJ1-1; CDR3nt: TGCAGCGTTGAAGAGGGCATGAACACTGAAGCTTTCTTT; CDR3aa: CSVEEGMNTEAFF
v_gene: TRBV28; abundance: many; d_gene: TRBD1; j_gene: TRBJ1-5; CDR3nt: TGTGCCAGCAGTATTCCGGACAGGGGGCGCGAACAGCCCCAGCATTTT; CDR3aa: CASSIPDRGREQPQHF
v_gene: TRBV4-1; abundance: NA; d_gene: TRBD1; j_gene: TRBJ1-5; CDR3nt: TGCGCCAGCAGCCACTGGACAGGCTATAGCAATCAGCCCCAGCATTTT; CDR3aa: CASSHWTGYSNQPQHF
v_gene: TRBV4-1; abundance: NA; d_gene: TRBD1; j_gene: TRBJ2-7; CDR3nt: TGCGCCAGCAGCCAATTTATCGGGGACAGGGGGGAGCAGTACTTC; CDR3aa: CASSQFIGDRGEQYF
v_gene: TRBV6-6; abundance: NA; d_gene: TRBD1; j_gene: TRBJ1-6; CDR3nt: TGTGCCAGCAGCTTGGGACAGACCAATTCACCCCTCCACTTT; CDR3aa: CASSLGQTNSPLHF
v_gene: TRBV12-3/TRBV12-4; abundance: few; d_gene: NA; j_gene: TRBJ2-1; CDR3nt: TGTGCCAGCAGCTCCGTCGATTACAATGAGCAGTTCTTC; CDR3aa: CASSSVDYNEQFF
v_gene: TRBV28; abundance: NA; d_gene: NA; j_gene: TRBJ1-6; CDR3nt: TGTGCCAGCAGCACGACAGAATCCCTCCACTTT; CDR3aa: CASSTTESLHF
v_gene: TRBV18; abundance: NA; d_gene: TRBD2; j_gene: TRBJ2-3; CDR3nt: TGTGCCAGCTCACCCCCTAGCGGGGGGGCAGATACGCAGAATTTT; CDR3aa: CASSPPSGGADTQNF
v_gene: TRBV27; abundance: few; d_gene: TRBD2; j_gene: TRBJ2-5; CDR3nt: TGTGCCAGCAGTTCTACTGGGTTACTAGCGGACCAAGAGACCCAGTACTTC; CDR3aa: CASSSTGLLADQETQYF
v_gene: TRBV12-3/TRBV12-4; abundance: NA; d_gene: NA; j_gene: TRBJ2-7; CDR3nt: TGTGCCAGCAGCCGCGGGACCACCTACGAGCAGTACTTC; CDR3aa: CASSRGTTYEQYF
v_gene: TRBV29-1; abundance: few; d_gene: TRBD1; j_gene: TRBJ2-7; CDR3nt: TGCAGCGCAGGGGGCTCCTACGAGCAGTACTTC; CDR3aa: CSAGGSYEQYF
v_gene: TRBV7-6; abundance: few; d_gene: NA; j_gene: TRBJ2-3; CDR3nt: TGTGCCAGCAGCCCTATGTTGCTGGATACGCAGTATTTT; CDR3aa: CASSPMLLDTQYF
v_gene: TRBV10-3; abundance: NA; d_gene: TRBD2; j_gene: TRBJ2-1; CDR3nt: TGTGCCATCAGTGCTGAGACTAGCCGCGACAATGAGCAGTTCTTC; CDR3aa: CAISAETSRDNEQFF
v_gene: TRBV6-1; abundance: NA; d_gene: NA; j_gene: TRBJ2-1; CDR3nt: TGTGCCAGCAGTGAAGAATACCGATTCTCCTACAATGAGCAGTTCTTC; CDR3aa: CASSEEYRFSYNEQFF
v_gene: TRBV7-2; abundance: few; d_gene: TRBD2; j_gene: TRBJ2-7; CDR3nt: TGTGCCAGCAGCGCCGGACTAGCGGGGGGTTTTTACGAGCAGTACTTC; CDR3aa: CASSAGLAGGFYEQYF
v_gene: TRBV6-6; abundance: few; d_gene: NA; j_gene: TRBJ2-2; CDR3nt: TGTGCCAGCAGTTACTTGGCCTCCACCGGGGAGCTGTTTTTT; CDR3aa: CASSYLASTGELFF
v_gene: TRBV19; abundance: few; d_gene: TRBD1; j_gene: TRBJ2-7; CDR3nt: TGTGCCAGTAGTGCTGGGACAGCTATCTACGAGCAGTACTTC; CDR3aa: CASSAGTAIYEQYF
v_gene: TRBV7-9; abundance: many; d_gene: NA; j_gene: TRBJ2-3; CDR3nt: TGTGCCAGCAGCTTACACCGTGATACGCAGTATTTT; CDR3aa: CASSLHRDTQYF
v_gene: TRBV6-1; abundance: few; d_gene: TRBD2; j_gene: TRBJ2-1; CDR3nt: TGTGCCAGCAGTTCCAGGACTAGCGGGTGGTCCTACAATGAGCAGTTCTTC; CDR3aa: CASSSRTSGWSYNEQFF
v_gene: TRBV6-1; abundance: many; d_gene: NA; j_gene: TRBJ1-6; CDR3nt: TGTGCCAGCAGCAATTGGGACCGAACAGCCCTCCACTTT; CDR3aa: CASSNWDRTALHF
v_gene: TRBV5-6; abundance: NA; d_gene: NA; j_gene: TRBJ2-2; CDR3nt: TGTGCCAGCAGAGTGGACACAGAGGGAACCGGGGAGCTGTTTTTT; CDR3aa: CASRVDTEGTGELFF